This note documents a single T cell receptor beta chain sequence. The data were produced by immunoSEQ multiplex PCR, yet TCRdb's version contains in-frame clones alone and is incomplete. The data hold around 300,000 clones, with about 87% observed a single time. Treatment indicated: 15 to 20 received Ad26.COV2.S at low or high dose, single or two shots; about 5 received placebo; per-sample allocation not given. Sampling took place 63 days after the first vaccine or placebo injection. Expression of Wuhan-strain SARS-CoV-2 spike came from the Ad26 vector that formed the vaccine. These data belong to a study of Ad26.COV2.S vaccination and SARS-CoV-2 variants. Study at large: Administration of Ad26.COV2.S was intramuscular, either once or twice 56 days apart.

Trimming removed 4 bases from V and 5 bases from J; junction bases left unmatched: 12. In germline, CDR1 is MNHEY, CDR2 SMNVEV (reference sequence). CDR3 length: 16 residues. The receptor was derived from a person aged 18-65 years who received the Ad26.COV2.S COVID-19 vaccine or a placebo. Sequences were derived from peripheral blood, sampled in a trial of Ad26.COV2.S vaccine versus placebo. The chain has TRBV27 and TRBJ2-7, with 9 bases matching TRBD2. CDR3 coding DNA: TGTGCCAGCAGTTCCCTTTTAGCGGGGGAGTATCACGAGCAGTACTTC. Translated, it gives CASSSLLAGEYHEQYF.